What follows describes a single T cell receptor beta chain. The antigen is undetermined. Sequence at one end of the junction differs from germline and may be a read error. This sample is part of a study of cytomegalovirus exposure and HLA in healthy donors. Study outcomes and limitations: Cytomegalovirus-associated TCR beta chains were listed, numbering roughly 150.

PCR involved 60 Vbeta and 13 Jbeta primers. TCRdb's table, derived via immunoSEQ multiplex PCR, lists solely in-frame clones and lacks some. This table has 210,000 or so clones, around three quarters appearing once. Germline loops: CDR1 SEHNR, CDR2 FQNEAQ (reference sequence). The CDR3 is made up of 18 amino acids. This clonotype originated in a man between 35 and 55 years old in good health and CMV-seronegative. Sequencing was carried out using PBMCs. The chain couples TRBV7-9 to TRBJ2-1, with 11 bases identical to TRBD2. The DNA for the CDR3 is TGTTCCAGCAGCTTTCGTCAGGGTAGCGGGAGGGCCCACAATGAGCAGTTCTTC. Its translation is CSSSFRQGSGRAHNEQFF.